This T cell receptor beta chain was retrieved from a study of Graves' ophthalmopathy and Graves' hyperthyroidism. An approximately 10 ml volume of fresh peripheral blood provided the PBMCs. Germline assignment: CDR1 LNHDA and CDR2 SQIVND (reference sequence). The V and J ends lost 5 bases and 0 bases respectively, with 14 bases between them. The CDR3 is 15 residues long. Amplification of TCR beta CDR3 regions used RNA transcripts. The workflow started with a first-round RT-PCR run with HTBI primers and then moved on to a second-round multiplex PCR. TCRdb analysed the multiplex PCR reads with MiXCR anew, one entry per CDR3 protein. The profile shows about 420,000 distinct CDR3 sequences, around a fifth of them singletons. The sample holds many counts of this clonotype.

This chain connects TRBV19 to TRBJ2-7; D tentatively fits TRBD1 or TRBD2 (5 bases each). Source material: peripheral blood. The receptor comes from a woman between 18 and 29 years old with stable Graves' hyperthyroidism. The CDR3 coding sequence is TGTGCCAGTAGTTGGACGGGACGGAACTCCTACGAGCAGTACTTC. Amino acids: CASSWTGRNSYEQYF.